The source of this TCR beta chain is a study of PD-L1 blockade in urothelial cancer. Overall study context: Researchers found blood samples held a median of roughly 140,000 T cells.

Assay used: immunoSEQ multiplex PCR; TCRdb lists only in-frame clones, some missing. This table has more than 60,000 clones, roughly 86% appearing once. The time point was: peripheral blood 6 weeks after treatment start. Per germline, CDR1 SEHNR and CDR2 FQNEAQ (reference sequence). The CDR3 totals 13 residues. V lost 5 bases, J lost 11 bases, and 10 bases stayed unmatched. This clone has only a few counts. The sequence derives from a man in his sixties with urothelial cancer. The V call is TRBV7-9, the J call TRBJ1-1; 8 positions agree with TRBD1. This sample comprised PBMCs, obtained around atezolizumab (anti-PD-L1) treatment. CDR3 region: CASSRADRVGAFF. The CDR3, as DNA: TGTGCCAGCAGCCGCGCGGACAGGGTTGGGGCTTTCTTT.